This T cell receptor beta chain was recorded in a study of blood T cell repertoires in COVID-19. The Seattle site enrolled patients during active infection and followed them longitudinally. Authors' analysis steps: The assay estimated nucleated cells by amplifying reference gene primers. Here immunoSEQ multiplex PCR was the method, and the copy in TCRdb shows in-frame clones only, minus some. V, J and clone size are those of that table, while D and trimming were read from the DNA. The sample lists around 280,000 clones; roughly 90% were seen once. This CDR3 has 15 residues. Trimming stripped 0 bases from V and 6 bases from J, with 11 bases between. Looked up from germline, CDR1 is MNHEY and CDR2 is SVGAGI.

V gene TRBV6-5 combines with J gene TRBJ1-4; D perhaps matches TRBD1 (6 bases). The clonotype was recovered from a woman aged 25 to 39 with COVID-19, enrolled during active disease. What was sequenced was peripheral blood. The CDR3 region is CASSYSNRVDEKLFF. The CDR3 nucleotides read TGTGCCAGCAGTTACTCGAACAGGGTGGATGAAAAACTGTTTTTT.